The clone carrying this TCR beta chain was recorded a few times. The antigen remains unidentified. The CDR3 has 12 amino acids. V was clipped by 6 bases and J by 4 bases, with 10 bases between them. The germline V gene has CDR1 DFQATT and CDR2 SNEGSKA (reference sequence). This entry is derived from a study of Graves' ophthalmopathy and Graves' hyperthyroidism. Whole-study results and caveats: The study's model predicted ophthalmopathy progression at 70.59% sensitivity and 72.22% specificity.

Amplification of TCR beta CDR3 regions used RNA transcripts. First-round RT-PCR relied on HTBI primers, and a second-round multiplex PCR came next. TCRdb processed the multiplex PCR reads anew with MiXCR; each CDR3 protein has one entry. The sample shows approximately 1.2 million distinct CDR3 sequences, about 35% of them seen only once. The sample comprised peripheral blood or thyroid tissue (not recorded which). The V call is TRBV20-1, the J call TRBJ1-5, with D possibly TRBD1 on 5 matching bases. The sequence was collected from an adult man with Graves' hyperthyroidism. CDR3 sequence reads: CSAGRTNQPQHF. In nucleotides, the CDR3 is TGCAGTGCCGGACGGACAAATCAGCCCCAGCATTTT.